The subject of this entry is one TCR beta chain. As yet, its antigen is unknown. Germline-derived CDR1 and CDR2 are KGHSH and LQKENI. Trimming removed 4 bases at V and 5 bases at J, with 11 bases between. The CDR3 is 13 amino acids. It was with 60 Vbeta and 13 Jbeta primers that the PCR ran. Produced via immunoSEQ multiplex PCR; TCRdb's table is partial and in-frame only. Of some 150,000 clones in the sample, 60% to 85% were seen once. This entry comes from a study of cytomegalovirus exposure and HLA in healthy donors. Looking at the study overall: The Caucasian-associated ancestry cluster contained 75% to 85% of the roughly 370 genotyped donors.

Study findings and constraints: A later analysis showed HLA-associated TCR beta chains outstripping equally common others in clonal expansion. CMV serostatus was the sole immune exposure information available. Across donors, most TCRs were seen rarely, yet some public ones were widespread.

Sequencing was performed on PBMCs. This TCR came from a female donor in good health and CMV-seropositive. The chain uses TRBV18 and TRBJ2-5, with D possibly TRBD2 on 6 matching bases. The CDR3 loop is CASSLLLAETQYF. DNA of the CDR3: TGTGCCAGCTCACTTCTCCTAGCGGAGACCCAGTACTTC.